These 10 T cell receptor beta chains were sequenced from one sample in a study of cytotoxic CD8 clonotypes in ibrutinib-treated CLL (dated by TCRdb to about 2021). The time point label on this specimen signifies: 12 months on ibrutinib. Library construction relied on the immunoSEQ multiplex PCR assay. Imported from immuneACCESS, the table was reduced by TCRdb to in-frame sequences with V and J called. These copies leave out some clones; in studies compared against another copy, an unresolved V gene accounts for under half, and the cause of the remainder is not known. For this sample there are 130,000 or so clones; about 80% appear just once. The leading ten clones occupy around 30% of the sample. Source: PBMCs, taken after 12 months of ibrutinib treatment. The receptor source for this set is a human donor with chronic lymphocytic leukemia.

This chain connects TRBV6-4 to TRBJ2-1; D might be TRBD2 (5 bases). The CDR3 runs to 15 residues. V gave up 6 bases and J gave up 4 bases, with 16 bases separating them. Germline lookup yields CDR1 MRHNA and CDR2 SNTAGT. The CDR3 region has the DNA TGTGCCAGCAGCTTACAACACTCGGGGTACAATGAGCAGTTCTTC. Amino acids: CASSLQHSGYNEQFF.

In this sample, this clone turned up once. The V gene is TRBV27, the J gene TRBJ2-1; 16 bases map to TRBD2. CDR3 length equals 18 residues. Losses at the gene ends were 4 bases for V and 1 base for J; bases not matched to a gene: 4. In germline, CDR1 is MNHEY, CDR2 SMNVEV (reference sequence). The CDR3 reads CASSSQGLAGGSYNEQFF. The CDR3 DNA sequence: TGTGCCAGCAGTTCCCAGGGACTAGCGGGAGGGTCCTACAATGAGCAGTTCTTC.

About this clone itself: Within the sample, other DNA sequences also encode this same CDR3. J is TRBJ2-1 and V is TRBV20-1; D call uncertain. CDR1 is DFQATT, CDR2 SNEGSKA, per germline (reference sequence). V lost 1 base and J 7 bases, leaving 5 bases between the germline ends. CDR3 size: 11 residues. The CDR3 sequence: CSARVYNEQFF. The CDR3 DNA sequence: TGCAGTGCTAGAGTCTATAATGAGCAGTTCTTC.

CDR3 in amino acids: CASSPQGSAGELFF. Here the CDR3 DNA reads TGTGCCAGCTCACCCCAGGGTTCCGCCGGGGAGCTGTTTTTT. The chain combines TRBV18 with TRBJ2-2; D is possibly TRBD1 (5 bases). Trimming left V 3 bases short and J 6 bases short, with 11 bases between. There are 14 residues in the CDR3. The V gene's germline CDR1 is KGHSH and CDR2 LQKENI.

This chain joins TRBV7-2 and TRBJ2-7, with D possibly being TRBD1 (6 bases). The V end lost 9 bases, the J end lost 0 bases, and 9 bases lay between the germline ends. The CDR3 is 12 residues long. Germline values: CDR1 SGHTA, CDR2 FQGNSA. In nucleotides, the CDR3 is TGTGCCAGTAAGGACAGCTCCTACGAGCAGTACTTC. Residues: CASKDSSYEQYF.

This chain connects TRBV5-1 to TRBJ2-7, with D hard to call. This CDR3 has 12 amino acids. Germline CDR1 SGHRS, CDR2 YFSETQ. V shed 0 bases and J shed 4 bases, with 5 bases lying between them. In DNA, the CDR3 is TGCGCCAGCAGCTTGGCGGATTACGAGCAGTACTTC. It encodes CASSLADYEQYF.

The chain is built from TRBV5-1 and TRBJ2-3; TRBD2 agrees at 14 bases. The CDR3 loop spans 17 amino acids. V dropped 2 bases and J dropped 10; count of bases not matched to a gene: 12. In germline, CDR1 is SGHRS, CDR2 YFSETQ. DNA of the CDR3: TGCGCCAGCAGCTTCGGACTAGCGGGGGGTGGCCCCAGGGCGCAGTATTTT. Encoded protein: CASSFGLAGGGPRAQYF. Supplemented by reference TRBV5-1 and TRBJ2-3, the full variable domain reads KAGVTQTPRYLIKTRGQQVTLSCSPISGHRSVSWYQQTPGQGLQFLFEYFSETQRNKGNFPGRFSGRQFSNSRSEMNVSTLELGDSALYLCASSFGLAGGGPRAQYFGPGTRLTVL.

CDR3 nucleotide sequence: TGTGCCAGCTCCCGGCCGGGCCCTAACTATGGCTACACCTTC. Its protein is CASSRPGPNYGYTF. This chain joins TRBV2 and TRBJ1-2; D is ambiguous. The V gene's germline CDR1 is SNHLY and CDR2 FYNNEI. V was pared by 8 bases and J by 0 bases, with 13 bases between. The CDR3 consists of 14 residues.

The J gene is TRBJ1-4, the V gene TRBV30, with 9 bases aligning to TRBD1. This CDR3 has 14 residues. Germline V lookup: CDR1 GTSNPN, CDR2 SVGIG (reference sequence). V was pared by 3 bases and J by 8 bases, with 7 bases of the junction left unmatched. CDR3 loop: CAWRTQGAREKLFF. Here the CDR3 DNA reads TGTGCCTGGAGGACACAGGGGGCGCGGGAAAAACTGTTTTTT.

The V gene is TRBV4-3, the J gene TRBJ2-7, with 8 bases identical to TRBD2. Losses at the gene ends were 3 bases for V and 3 bases for J; bases not matched to a gene: 19. Germline loops: CDR1 LGHNA, CDR2 YSLEER. This CDR3 has 19 residues. The CDR3 DNA sequence: TGCGCCAGCAGCCATGGCGTCGGAACTTGGACTAGCAGCCACTACGAGCAGTACTTC. This gives the protein CASSHGVGTWTSSHYEQYF.